The 24 T cell receptor beta chains presented below share a single source sample, sequenced in a study of blood T cells in healthy people across ages. For the second PCR, which ran for about 7 to 11 cycles, a sample-barcoded 5' primer and a J-beta primer mix were used. From the 5' RACE reads, TCRdb called clonotypes with MiXCR, one entry per CDR3 protein. The sample carries around 1.1 million distinct CDR3 sequences, roughly two fifths recorded once. The source material was blood. These receptors were collected from a man younger than 35 in good health.

The rearrangement uses TRBV6-2 or TRBV6-3 and TRBJ2-7, with D perhaps matching TRBD2 (6 bases). Germline V CDR1 and CDR2: MNHEY, SVGEGT. V was shortened by 1 base and J by 0 bases, with 10 bases between the two germline ends. This CDR3 contains 15 residues. The CDR3 region is CASSYWGLSSYEQYF. CDR3 nucleotides: TGTGCCAGCAGTTACTGGGGACTTAGCTCCTACGAGCAGTACTTC.

This clonotype was recorded a few times. This rearrangement joins TRBV20-1 to TRBJ2-3; D ambiguous. The CDR3 is 13 amino acids. V lost 0 bases, J lost 5 bases, and 9 bases lay in between. The germline CDR1 and CDR2 sequences are DFQATT and SNEGSKA (reference sequence). The CDR3 here is CSARESGLDTQYF. The CDR3 coding sequence is TGCAGTGCTAGAGAATCAGGTTTAGATACGCAGTATTTT.

The chain recombines TRBV3-1 with TRBJ1-5; 8 bases fit TRBD1. With V trimmed by 8 bases and J by 2 bases, 5 bases remained unmatched. Germline V gene data show CDR1 as LGHDT and CDR2 as YNNKEL (reference sequence). The CDR3 has 14 residues. The CDR3 nucleotides read TGTGCCAGCGGACAGGGTGCGCGCAATCAGCCCCAGCATTTT. This gives the protein CASGQGARNQPQHF.

The chain uses TRBV4-2 and TRBJ1-4, with D possibly matching TRBD1 (5 bases). Trimming stripped 2 bases from V and 0 bases from J, with 13 bases between. Germline lookup yields CDR1 LGHNA and CDR2 YNFKEQ. The CDR3 loop spans 17 amino acids. Written as DNA, the CDR3 is TGTGCCAGCAGCCAATCGTTCCGGGACTCAACTAATGAAAAACTGTTTTTT. Amino acids: CASSQSFRDSTNEKLFF.

The sample holds a few counts of this clonotype. The rearrangement links TRBV7-2 to TRBJ2-6; 7 nucleotides agree with TRBD2. The CDR3 contains 17 residues. Looked up from germline, CDR1 is SGHTA and CDR2 is FQGNSA. Unmatched junction bases numbered 8, after V lost 4 bases and J lost 2 bases. The CDR3 spells CASSSLWEGTGANVLTF. The CDR3 bases are TGTGCCAGCAGCTCACTATGGGAGGGTACTGGGGCCAACGTCCTGACTTTC.

This clonotype was counted between two and nine times. V usage is TRBV2 and J usage is TRBJ2-5; 9 positions match TRBD1. The CDR3 runs to 15 residues. Looked up from germline, CDR1 is SNHLY and CDR2 is FYNNEI. Trimming at V came to 5 bases and at J to 5 bases, leaving 9 bases not matched to a gene. The CDR3 nucleotides are TGTGCCAGCAGTCTTAGGACAGGGACAGGGGAGACCCAGTACTTC. Translating it yields CASSLRTGTGETQYF.

This rearrangement joins TRBV4-3 to TRBJ2-7; 9 bases fit TRBD1. Germline assignment: CDR1 LGHNA and CDR2 YSLEER. This CDR3 is 16 amino acids long. The junction had 3 bases not matched to a gene; V was cut back by 0 bases and J by 0 bases. This CDR3 is CASSQDGQGFSYEQYF. CDR3 nucleotides: TGCGCCAGCAGCCAAGATGGACAGGGGTTCTCCTACGAGCAGTACTTC.

This clonotype occurred a few times. The chain recombines TRBV25-1 with TRBJ2-3; D not resolved. Per germline, CDR1 MGHDK and CDR2 SYGVNS. Trimming stripped 2 bases from V and 14 bases from J, with 11 bases between. The CDR3 runs 11 residues. The CDR3 protein is CASSEGVRGYF. In nucleotides, the CDR3 is TGTGCCAGCAGTGAAGGGGTCCGCGGGTATTTT.

The rearrangement links TRBV5-1 to TRBJ1-1; 8 nucleotides align to TRBD1. The V gene's germline CDR1 is SGHRS and CDR2 YFSETQ. After removal of 4 bases from V and 4 bases from J, the junction contained 6 bases not matched to a gene. This CDR3 has 14 amino acids. In nucleotides, the CDR3 is TGCGCCAGCAGCGGACGGACAGGGAGCACTGAAGCTTTCTTT. This codes for CASSGRTGSTEAFF.

The V gene is TRBV12-3 or TRBV12-4, the J gene TRBJ1-1; D remains unclear. This CDR3 has 16 amino acids. Deletions cut 2 bases from V and 0 bases from J, with 13 bases between. The CDR3 bases are TGTGCCAGCAGTTTATATGATAGAGCTATGAACACTGAAGCTTTCTTT. It specifies CASSLYDRAMNTEAFF.

The chain has TRBV6-5 and TRBJ2-1; D may be TRBD2 (6 bases). V was shortened by 7 bases and J by 6 bases, with 13 bases between the two germline ends. Germline V gene lookup returns CDR1 MNHEY and CDR2 SVGAGI. The CDR3 loop spans 13 amino acids. Written as DNA, the CDR3 is TGTGCCAGCAACGCCGGAGGGGCCAATGAGCAGTTCTTC. Its translation: CASNAGGANEQFF.

The V call is TRBV2, the J call TRBJ2-3; 9 bases are a match to TRBD2. The length of the CDR3 is 15 residues. In germline, CDR1 is SNHLY, CDR2 FYNNEI. V lost 10 bases, J lost 0 bases, and 8 bases stayed unmatched. CDR3 region: CATRGRGASTDTQYF. In DNA form, the CDR3 reads TGTGCCACCCGCGGGAGGGGGGCTAGCACAGATACGCAGTATTTT.

The CDR3, as DNA: TGTGCCAGCAGTTACCTCCGGACAGGGGGCGAGGGCTATGGCTACACCTTC. As protein: CASSYLRTGGEGYGYTF. The rearrangement joins TRBV6-5 to TRBJ1-2; TRBD1 agrees at 11 bases. Per germline, CDR1 MNHEY and CDR2 SVGAGI. The CDR3 covers 17 residues. J gave up 4 bases and V 2 bases, and 9 bases lay outside the gene matches.

As for this clonotype: A junction end diverges from the germline sequence, so it may reflect a read error. The chain links TRBV12-3 or TRBV12-4 to TRBJ2-3, with D perhaps assigned TRBD1 or TRBD2 (7 bases each). The CDR3 runs to 14 residues. The CDR3 DNA is TGTGCCAGCAGTTTCAGGGAGGGGACAGATGCGCAGTATTTT. Translated, it gives CASSFREGTDAQYF.

V is TRBV28 and J is TRBJ1-1; D unclear. CDR1 is MDHEN, CDR2 SYDVKM, per germline. The length of the CDR3 is 15 residues. Trimming removed 2 bases at V and 0 bases at J, with 10 bases between. The CDR3 DNA sequence: TGTGCCAGCAGTTTAGGTCCAACGGTGAACACTGAAGCTTTCTTT. This encodes CASSLGPTVNTEAFF.

V gene TRBV4-3 combines with J gene TRBJ1-4; D remains unclear. CDR3 length: 14 residues. From germline, CDR1 is LGHNA and CDR2 YSLEER. Trimming stripped 0 bases from V and 8 bases from J, with 10 bases between. CDR3 loop: CASSQDTSPEKLFF. The CDR3 DNA reads as TGCGCCAGCAGCCAAGATACCAGCCCCGAAAAACTGTTTTTT.

This rearrangement joins TRBV10-3 to TRBJ2-5; a possible D gene is TRBD1 (5 bases). This CDR3 comprises 14 residues. V was shortened by 3 bases and J by 1 base, with 9 bases between the two germline ends. Germline V gene data show CDR1 as ENHRY and CDR2 as SYGVKD. The CDR3 region has the DNA TGTGCCATCAGTGAACCGGACACCCAAGAGACCCAGTACTTC. This encodes CAISEPDTQETQYF.

This clonotype was seen only a few times. The J gene is TRBJ2-5, the V gene TRBV7-2, with a weak D call TRBD1 (6 bases). CDR3 length equals 15 residues. The germline V and J ends were trimmed by 1 base and 2 bases, with 11 bases remaining between them. The germline CDR1 and CDR2 sequences are SGHTA and FQGNSA. CDR3 region: CASSLGGREQETQYF. The CDR3 DNA reads as TGTGCCAGCAGCTTAGGGGGGCGAGAGCAAGAGACCCAGTACTTC.

Here the CDR3 reads CAGWTGGTDTQYF. For the CDR3, the DNA is TGTGCCGGCTGGACAGGGGGCACAGATACGCAGTATTTT. The genes are TRBV6-6 and TRBJ2-3; TRBD1 agrees at 9 bases. The junction had 4 bases not matched to a gene; V was cut back by 11 bases and J by 1 base. CDR1 MNHNY and CDR2 SVGAGI come from the germline V gene (reference sequence). This CDR3 has 13 residues.

The V gene is TRBV10-3, the J gene TRBJ1-3; D unresolved. The length of the CDR3 is 14 residues. The germline CDR1 and CDR2 sequences are ENHRY and SYGVKD. Trimming removed 3 bases from V and 4 bases from J, with 10 bases in between. CDR3 amino acids: CAISDELGGNTIYF. The DNA of the CDR3 is TGTGCCATCAGTGACGAATTAGGGGGAAACACCATATATTTT.

This clonotype has at least ten counts. CDR3: CASSQAGRDHGYTF. In DNA form, the CDR3 reads TGTGCCAGCAGCCAAGCGGGAAGGGACCATGGCTACACCTTC. The chain links TRBV3-1 to TRBJ1-2; weak D call: TRBD1 (5 bases). The CDR3 contains 14 residues. V was pared by 1 base and J by 6 bases, with 12 bases between. Germline assignment: CDR1 LGHDT and CDR2 YNNKEL (reference sequence).

This clonotype was seen only a few times. The V call is TRBV5-1, the J call TRBJ2-1, with TRBD1 identical over 10 bases. The CDR3 sequence is 17 residues long. J gave up 4 bases and V 3 bases, and 10 bases lay outside the gene matches. From germline, CDR1 is SGHRS and CDR2 YFSETQ. The CDR3 spells CASSWTPGQGPYNEQFF. The CDR3 nucleotides read TGCGCCAGCAGCTGGACTCCGGGACAGGGGCCTTACAATGAGCAGTTCTTC.

This chain uses TRBV7-9 with TRBJ1-5; weak D call: TRBD1 (5 bases). Trimming pared 4 bases from V and 3 bases from J, leaving 13 bases between. This CDR3 is built from 15 residues. Germline CDR1 SEHNR, CDR2 FQNEAQ (reference sequence). The CDR3 nucleotides read TGTGCCAGCAGCTCCGGGACCGAACTCAATCAGCCCCAGCATTTT. The encoded protein is CASSSGTELNQPQHF.

The V gene is TRBV5-1, the J gene TRBJ2-2, with 10 bases fitting TRBD2. The CDR3 is made up of 17 amino acids. V shed 5 bases and J 0 bases; nucleotides not matched to a gene: 7. Germline V lookup: CDR1 SGHRS, CDR2 YFSETQ. The CDR3 sequence is CASRPSSGGANTGELFF. In DNA, the CDR3 is TGCGCCAGCAGACCCTCTAGCGGGGGAGCGAACACCGGGGAGCTGTTTTTT.